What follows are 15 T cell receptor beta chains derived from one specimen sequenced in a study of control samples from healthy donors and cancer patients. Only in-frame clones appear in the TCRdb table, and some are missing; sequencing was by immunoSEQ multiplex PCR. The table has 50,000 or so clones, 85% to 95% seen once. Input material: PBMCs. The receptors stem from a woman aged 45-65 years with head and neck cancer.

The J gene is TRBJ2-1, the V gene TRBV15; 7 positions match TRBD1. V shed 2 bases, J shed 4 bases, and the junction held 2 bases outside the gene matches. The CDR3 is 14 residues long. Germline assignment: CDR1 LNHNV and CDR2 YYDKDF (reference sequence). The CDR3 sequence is CATSRRDRYNEQFF. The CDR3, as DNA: TGTGCCACCAGCAGAAGGGACAGATACAATGAGCAGTTCTTC.

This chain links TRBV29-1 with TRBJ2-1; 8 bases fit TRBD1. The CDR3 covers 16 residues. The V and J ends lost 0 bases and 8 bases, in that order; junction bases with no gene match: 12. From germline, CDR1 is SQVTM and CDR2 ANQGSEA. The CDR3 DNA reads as TGCAGCGTTGAAGAGGGCGTACGTGGACAGGGCTATGAGCAGTTCTTC. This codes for CSVEEGVRGQGYEQFF.

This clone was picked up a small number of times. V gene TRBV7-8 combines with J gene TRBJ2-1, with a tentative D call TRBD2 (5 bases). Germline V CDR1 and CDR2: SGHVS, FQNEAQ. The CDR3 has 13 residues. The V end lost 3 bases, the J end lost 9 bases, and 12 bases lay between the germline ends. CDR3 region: CASSLDLGGEQFF. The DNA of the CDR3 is TGTGCCAGCAGCTTGGACCTAGGAGGTGAGCAGTTCTTC.

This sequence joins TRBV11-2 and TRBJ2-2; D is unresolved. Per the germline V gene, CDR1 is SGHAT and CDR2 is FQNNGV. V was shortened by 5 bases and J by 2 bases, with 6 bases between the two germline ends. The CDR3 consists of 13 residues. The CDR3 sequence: CASSNINTGELFF. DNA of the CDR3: TGTGCCAGCAGCAACATTAACACCGGGGAGCTGTTTTTT.

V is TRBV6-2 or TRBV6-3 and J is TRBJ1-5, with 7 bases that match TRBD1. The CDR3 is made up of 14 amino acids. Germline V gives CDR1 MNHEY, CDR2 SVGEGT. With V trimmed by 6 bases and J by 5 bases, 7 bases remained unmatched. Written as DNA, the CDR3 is TGTGCCAGCAGCTCCGGACAGGTTCATCAGCCCCAGCATTTT. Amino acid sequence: CASSSGQVHQPQHF.

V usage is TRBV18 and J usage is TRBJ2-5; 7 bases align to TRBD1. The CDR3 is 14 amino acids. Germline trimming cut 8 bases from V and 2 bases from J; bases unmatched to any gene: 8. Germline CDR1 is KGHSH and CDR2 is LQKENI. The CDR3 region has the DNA TGTGCCAGCGCAGGACAGGTCCGACAAGAGACCCAGTACTTC. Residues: CASAGQVRQETQYF.

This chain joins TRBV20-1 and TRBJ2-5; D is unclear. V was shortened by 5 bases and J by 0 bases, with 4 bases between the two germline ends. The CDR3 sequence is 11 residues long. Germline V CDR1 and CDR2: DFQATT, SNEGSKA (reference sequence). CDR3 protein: CSAPYQETQYF. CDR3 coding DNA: TGCAGTGCTCCCTACCAAGAGACCCAGTACTTC.

As DNA, the CDR3 is TGTGCCAGTAGTATGTGGCTAGCGGGGGACAATGAGCAGTTCTTC. It codes for CASSMWLAGDNEQFF. V gene TRBV19 combines with J gene TRBJ2-1; 10 bases map to TRBD2. The trim removed 3 bases at V and 5 bases at J, leaving 4 bases unmatched. The CDR3 is 15 amino acids. The V gene's germline CDR1 is LNHDA and CDR2 SQIVND (reference sequence).

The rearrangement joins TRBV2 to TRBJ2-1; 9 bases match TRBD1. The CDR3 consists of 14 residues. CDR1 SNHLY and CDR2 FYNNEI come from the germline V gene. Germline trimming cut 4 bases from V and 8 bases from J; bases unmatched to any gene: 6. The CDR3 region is CASSGRQGVYEQFF. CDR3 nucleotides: TGTGCCAGCAGTGGGAGACAGGGGGTCTATGAGCAGTTCTTC.

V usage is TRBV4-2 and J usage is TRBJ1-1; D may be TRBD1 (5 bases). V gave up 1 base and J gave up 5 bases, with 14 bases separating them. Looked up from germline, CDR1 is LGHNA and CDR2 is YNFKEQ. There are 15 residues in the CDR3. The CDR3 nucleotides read TGTGCCAGCAGCCAAGTTGGCCAGGGTGAAACTGAAGCTTTCTTT. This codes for CASSQVGQGETEAFF.

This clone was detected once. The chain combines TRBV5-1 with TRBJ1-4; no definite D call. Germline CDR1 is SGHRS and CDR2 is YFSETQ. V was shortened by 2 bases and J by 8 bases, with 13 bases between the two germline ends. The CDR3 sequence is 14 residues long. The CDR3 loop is CASSFGGTEEKLFF. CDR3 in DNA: TGCGCCAGCAGCTTTGGAGGTACGGAGGAAAAACTGTTTTTT.

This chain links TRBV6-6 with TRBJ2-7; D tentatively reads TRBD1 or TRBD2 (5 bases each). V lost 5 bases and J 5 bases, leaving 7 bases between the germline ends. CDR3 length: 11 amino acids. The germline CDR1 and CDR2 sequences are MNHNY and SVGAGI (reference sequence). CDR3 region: CASSGDHEQYF. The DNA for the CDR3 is TGTGCCAGCAGTGGGGACCACGAGCAGTACTTC.

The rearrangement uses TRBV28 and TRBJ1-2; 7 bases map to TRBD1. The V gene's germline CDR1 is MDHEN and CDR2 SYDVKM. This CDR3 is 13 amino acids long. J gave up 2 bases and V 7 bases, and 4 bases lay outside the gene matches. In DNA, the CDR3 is TGTGCCAGCAACCAGGGACAGAACTATGGCTACACCTTC. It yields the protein CASNQGQNYGYTF.

The CDR3 DNA follows: TGTGCCAGCAGCCAAGGTCAGGCTGAAGCTTTCTTT. It specifies CASSQGQAEAFF. The chain links TRBV3-1 (or the pseudogene TRBV3-2) to TRBJ1-1; no reliable D call. The CDR3 runs to 12 residues. Trimming stripped 1 base from V and 6 bases from J, with 6 bases between. Germline assignment: CDR1 LGHDT and CDR2 YNNKEL (reference sequence).

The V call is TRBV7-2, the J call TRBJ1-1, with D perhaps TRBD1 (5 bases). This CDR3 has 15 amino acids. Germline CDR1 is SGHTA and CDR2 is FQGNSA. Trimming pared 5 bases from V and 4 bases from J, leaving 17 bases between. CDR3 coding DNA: TGTGCCAGCAGCCTAACCTACGGGGGGGGCACTGAAGCTTTCTTT. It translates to CASSLTYGGGTEAFF.